What follows describes a single T cell receptor (beta chain). Antigen: not known. The sample belongs to a study of circulating and synovial CD4+ cells in juvenile arthritis. Study outcomes and limitations: Compared with bulk blood, circulating pathogenic-like lymphocytes shared substantially more CDR3 sequences with synovial T cells. Some such blood samples were as oligoclonal as synovium.

Donors were patients with active juvenile idiopathic arthritis. This CDR3 region has 14 residues. Trimming cost V 1 base and J 2 bases, with 8 bases left between them. CDR1 LNHNV and CDR2 YYDKDF come from the germline V gene (reference sequence). Repertoires were generated with immunoSEQ multiplex PCR, while TCRdb's copy carries only in-frame clones and drops some. In the table there are 25,000 to 35,000 clones, roughly 93% of which are singletons. V usage is TRBV15 and J usage is TRBJ1-1; a possible D gene is TRBD1 (5 bases). This clonotype was obtained from a human donor with juvenile idiopathic arthritis. Sequenced: CD4+ T cells from blood. As DNA, the CDR3 is TGTGCCACCAGCAGAGCCAGGGCTAACACTGAAGCTTTCTTT. Its translation: CATSRARANTEAFF.